The subject of this entry is one TCR beta chain. Its antigen target is currently unknown. Within one base of it there is no much larger clone, and no base qualities were kept. The data were taken from a study of blood T cell repertoires in COVID-19 (dated by TCRdb to 2018 to 2020). The study in broad terms: Collaborator samples came from the United States, Italy and Spain and covered acute and convalescent phases of COVID-19. The prospective study material was composed of cDNA or gDNA derived from T cells, B-cell-depleted T cells, or PBMCs. The samples were drawn from the first 160 participants of the ongoing ImmuneRACE study and from over 950 subjects provided by 6 global collaborators. The dataset comprised deeply sampled blood TCRbeta repertoires from subjects exposed to, actively infected with, or recovered from COVID-19. Nearly every sample came with metadata listing a de-identified subject ID, COVID-19 status, age in years and sex. Where available, HLA class I and class II types were obtained from metadata supplied by the sample provider rather than from assay-based typing. The repertoires were made available in a free public database intended to serve as a resource for research on the immune response to SARS-CoV-2. What the work shows at the level of the full study, not this receptor alone: How much clinical and demographic metadata was included differed by source and by participant, and the metadata was provided uncurated.

From the germline V gene, CDR1 is SGHAT and CDR2 is FQNNGV. Including cysteine and phenylalanine, the CDR3 has 16 amino acids. Only the CDR3 DNA is retained, 48 bases long and in frame from the first base. Relative to germline, V is 1 base shorter and J is 3 bases shorter, with 15 bases between their ends. Whole blood was collected in K2EDTA tubes by collaborating institutions according to the institutions' own protocols. For TCRbeta analysis, collaborator samples were shipped as frozen whole blood, as isolated PBMCs, or as DNA extracted from either sample type. TCRbeta CDR3 regions were amplified from genomic DNA by means of the immunoSEQ Assay, a bias-controlled multiplex PCR. In the authors' own workflow: Within the assay, amplification of reference gene primers was used to estimate how many nucleated cells each sample contained. To quantify the absolute abundance of each unique TCRbeta CDR3 rearrangement, sequence reads were collapsed and filtered. Productive Simpson clonality was computed per sample as the square root of Simpson's diversity index over productive rearrangements. Here the immuneACCESS table is served through TCRdb, limited to in-frame sequences with V and J called. Missing clones are a known gap in these copies; in checked studies unresolved V genes cover under half, and the rest lacks a known reason. V and J calls and clone size come straight from that table; D and trimming were deduced from the DNA. The sample table lists over 85,000 clones, around nine tenths of them with a count of one. 8.1% of the sample comes from the top ten.

The sequence links TRBV11-2 to TRBJ1-1, with TRBD1 tentatively as D gene (6 bases match). This TCR came from a woman aged 70 to 79 with acute or convalescent COVID-19. The sequenced sample consisted of peripheral blood. Here is the DNA: TGTGCCAGCAGCTTAGTCCCCAAGCAGGGGTACACTGAAGCTTTCTTT. Translation gives CASSLVPKQGYTEAFF.